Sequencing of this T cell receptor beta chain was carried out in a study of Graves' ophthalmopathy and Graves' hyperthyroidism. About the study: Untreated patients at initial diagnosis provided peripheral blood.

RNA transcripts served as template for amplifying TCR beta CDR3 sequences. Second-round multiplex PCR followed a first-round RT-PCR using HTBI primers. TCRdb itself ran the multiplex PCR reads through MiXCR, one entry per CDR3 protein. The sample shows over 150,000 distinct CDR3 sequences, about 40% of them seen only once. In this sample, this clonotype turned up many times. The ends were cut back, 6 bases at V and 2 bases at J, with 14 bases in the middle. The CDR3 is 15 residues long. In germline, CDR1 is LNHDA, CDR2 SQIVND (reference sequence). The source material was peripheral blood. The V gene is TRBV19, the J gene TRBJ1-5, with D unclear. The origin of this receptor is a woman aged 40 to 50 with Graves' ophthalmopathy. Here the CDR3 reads CASRVGILGNQPQHF. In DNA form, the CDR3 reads TGTGCCAGTAGGGTGGGGATCCTCGGCAATCAGCCCCAGCATTTT.